Below are 20 T cell receptor beta chains sequenced from a single sample in a study of blood T cell repertoires in COVID-19. The table came from immunoSEQ multiplex PCR; TCRdb's copy has only in-frame clones and leaves some out. Among 55,000 to 85,000 clones listed, roughly 85% were seen once. The sequenced material came from peripheral blood. These receptors were collected from a man in his 60s with active or convalescent COVID-19.

The CDR3 region is CASSLVGTGFLEQYF. CDR3 nucleotide sequence: TGTGCCAGCAGCTTAGTTGGGACAGGGTTTTTGGAGCAGTACTTC. The gene calls are TRBV13 and TRBJ2-7, with 9 bases aligning to TRBD1. V shed 1 base and J 7 bases; nucleotides not matched to a gene: 8. Germline V lookup: CDR1 PRHDT, CDR2 FYEKMQ (reference sequence). The CDR3 spans 15 residues. The complete variable domain, with remaining parts taken from reference TRBV13 and TRBJ2-7, reads AAGVIQSPRHLIKEKRETATLKCYPIPRHDTVYWYQQGPGQDPQFLISFYEKMQSDKGSIPDRFSAQQFSDYHSELNMSSLELGDSALYFCASSLVGTGFLEQYFGPGTRLTVT.

The chain employs TRBV7-6 and TRBJ2-5; the D gene is possibly TRBD1 (5 bases). V lost 1 base, J lost 3 bases, and 9 bases lay in between. This CDR3 has 14 amino acids. Germline CDR1 and CDR2: SGHVS and FNYEAQ. CDR3 sequence: CASSLGGREETQYF. CDR3 DNA: TGTGCCAGCAGCTTAGGTGGCAGGGAAGAGACCCAGTACTTC. The entire variable domain, with the rest obtained from reference TRBV7-6 and TRBJ2-5, is as follows: GAGVSQSPRYKVTKRGQDVALRCDPISGHVSLYWYRQALGQGPEFLTYFNYEAQQDKSGLPNDRFSAERPEGSISTLTIQRTEQRDSAMYRCASSLGGREETQYFGPGTRLLVL.

This clone has a count of ten or more. This chain uses TRBV2 with TRBJ1-1, with D unclear. V dropped 1 base and J dropped 4 bases, with 7 bases sitting between them. The CDR3 totals 13 residues. Germline V CDR1 and CDR2: SNHLY, FYNNEI. For the CDR3, the DNA is TGTGCCAGCAGTGAAGTGGAGGGCACTGAAGCTTTCTTT. Residues: CASSEVEGTEAFF.

The rearrangement joins TRBV5-1 to TRBJ2-3, with 8 positions matching TRBD1. V lost 4 bases to trimming and J lost 3 bases; unmatched junction nucleotides: 4. The germline gives CDR1 SGHRS, CDR2 YFSETQ. This CDR3 has 14 residues. This CDR3 reads CASSGRTGTDTQYF. DNA of the CDR3: TGCGCCAGCAGCGGCAGGACAGGGACAGATACGCAGTATTTT.

The V gene is TRBV5-4, the J gene TRBJ2-1; TRBD2 matches 12 bases. V shed 4 bases, J shed 8 bases, and the junction held 7 bases outside the gene matches. The CDR3 is made up of 15 amino acids. Germline CDR1 is SGHNT and CDR2 is YYREEE (reference sequence). The CDR3 nucleotides read TGTGCCAGCAGCCAGAAGACTAGCGGGGGACATGAGCAGTTCTTC. It encodes CASSQKTSGGHEQFF.

The V and J genes are TRBV28 and TRBJ2-2, with a weak D call TRBD1 (6 bases). Between the trimmed V and J ends, which lost 2 bases and 4 bases, there was a span of 14 bases. This CDR3 comprises 16 residues. CDR1 is MDHEN, CDR2 SYDVKM, per germline. The CDR3 region has the DNA TGTGCCAGCAGTTTAGGCGGCCAGGGGTTCACCGGGGAGCTGTTTTTT. Its protein is CASSLGGQGFTGELFF. The variable domain in full, completed from reference TRBV28 and TRBJ2-2, reads DVKVTQSSRYLVKRTGEKVFLECVQDMDHENMFWYRQDPGLGLRLIYFSYDVKMKEKGDIPEGYSVSREKKERFSLILESASTNQTSMYLCASSLGGQGFTGELFFGEGSRLTVL.

The V gene is TRBV5-1, the J gene TRBJ2-7, with a weak D call TRBD1 (6 bases). Germline V gene sequence: CDR1 SGHRS, CDR2 YFSETQ. This CDR3 contains 14 residues. Trimming shortened V by 4 bases and J by 2 bases, and 13 bases separated the two germline ends. CDR3 in DNA: TGCGCCAGCAGCCCATCGACAGGTACCTACGAGCAGTACTTC. As protein: CASSPSTGTYEQYF.

This clone was seen once. This chain uses TRBV4-2 with TRBJ1-2; D unresolved. The CDR3 consists of 17 residues. The germline V gene has CDR1 LGHNA and CDR2 YNFKEQ. Trimming took 0 bases from V and 3 from J, leaving 17 bases between them. The CDR3 bases are TGTGCCAGCAGCCAAGAGATACAAAGGACTTACGACTATGGCTACACCTTC. Its protein product is CASSQEIQRTYDYGYTF.

This rearrangement joins TRBV2 to TRBJ2-2; possible D gene TRBD2, 5 bases. The CDR3 contains 15 residues. V lost 7 bases to trimming and J lost 7 bases, with 19 bases between them. Germline V lookup: CDR1 SNHLY, CDR2 FYNNEI. CDR3 residues: CASKRNRVRDGELFF. The CDR3 nucleotides read TGTGCCAGCAAGCGGAATCGGGTTCGGGACGGGGAGCTGTTTTTT.

This clone was seen just once. The chain is built from TRBV7-8 and TRBJ1-4; perhaps TRBD1 as D (6 bases). The CDR3 totals 15 residues. CDR1 is SGHVS and CDR2 is FQNEAQ in the germline V gene. V was cut by 5 bases and J by 3 bases, with 13 bases left in between. Here the CDR3 DNA reads TGTGCCAGCAGCCCACAGGGCCTATCTAATGAAAAACTGTTTTTT. Translating gives CASSPQGLSNEKLFF.

The chain recombines TRBV6-5 with TRBJ1-1; 7 bases fit TRBD1. V was clipped by 7 bases and J by 1 base; unmatched bases: 9. Germline V gives CDR1 MNHEY, CDR2 SVGAGI. The CDR3 has 15 residues. CDR3 coding DNA: TGTGCCAGCAAAACAGGGGAGTGGGGGAACACTGAAGCTTTCTTT. Its translation is CASKTGEWGNTEAFF.

The rearrangement links TRBV7-9 to TRBJ1-1; D is perhaps TRBD1 (6 bases). The CDR3 is 15 residues long. Trimming removed 5 bases from V and 3 bases from J, with 16 bases in between. Germline V gene data show CDR1 as SEHNR and CDR2 as FQNEAQ (reference sequence). CDR3 DNA sequence: TGTGCCAGCAGCCCCTTCGGACACAGGGACACTGAAGCTTTCTTT. Translating gives CASSPFGHRDTEAFF.

This clone appeared once. The gene calls are TRBV11-3 and TRBJ2-5, with 8 bases aligning to TRBD2. The junction had 10 bases not matched to a gene; V was cut back by 5 bases and J by 5 bases. Germline loops: CDR1 SGHNT, CDR2 YENEEA. The CDR3 contains 15 residues. Here the CDR3 reads CASSAREGGVETQYF. In nucleotides, the CDR3 is TGTGCCAGCAGCGCCCGGGAGGGGGGCGTGGAGACCCAGTACTTC. The variable domain in full, with the rest retrieved from reference TRBV11-3 and TRBJ2-5, is EAGVVQSPRYKIIEKKQPVAFWCNPISGHNTLYWYLQNLGQGPELLIRYENEEAVDDSQLPKDRFSAERLKGVDSTLKIQPAELGDSAVYLCASSAREGGVETQYFGPGTRLLVL.

The chain recombines TRBV18 with TRBJ1-6, with 9 bases that match TRBD1. CDR1 is KGHSH and CDR2 is LQKENI in the germline V gene. This CDR3 spans 14 amino acids. V lost 3 bases to trimming and J lost 9 bases; unmatched junction nucleotides: 3. CDR3 nucleotide sequence: TGTGCCAGCTCACCGGACAGGGGTGGTTCACCCCTCCACTTT. Translating it yields CASSPDRGGSPLHF.

This clone appeared a few times. This sequence joins TRBV10-3 and TRBJ1-2; no clear D gene. Per germline, CDR1 ENHRY and CDR2 SYGVKD. V lost 3 bases and J 1 base, leaving 6 bases between the germline ends. The CDR3 runs to 13 residues. In DNA form, the CDR3 reads TGTGCCATCAGTGAAGCGGTTAACTATGGCTACACCTTC. It encodes CAISEAVNYGYTF.

This clone was found many times. The V gene is TRBV27, the J gene TRBJ2-3, with D unclear. CDR1 and CDR2 from the germline V gene are MNHEY and SMNVEV (reference sequence). Trimming took 3 bases from V and 5 from J, leaving 6 bases between them. CDR3 size: 12 residues. The CDR3 nucleotides read TGTGCCAGCAGTTTTAGTTTAGATACGCAGTATTTT. Its protein is CASSFSLDTQYF.

The chain recombines TRBV10-3 with TRBJ1-2; 8 nucleotides match TRBD1. CDR3 size: 14 residues. With V trimmed by 2 bases and J by 9 bases, 8 bases remained unmatched. Germline lookup yields CDR1 ENHRY and CDR2 SYGVKD. The CDR3 here is CAISETQGAESYTF. CDR3 sequence (DNA): TGTGCCATCAGTGAGACTCAGGGGGCGGAGAGCTACACCTTC.

The chain combines TRBV2 with TRBJ2-7; TRBD2 aligns across 13 bases. CDR3 size: 15 residues. Germline CDR1 reads SNHLY; CDR2 reads FYNNEI. Unmatched junction bases numbered 3, after V lost 6 bases and J lost 1 base. CDR3: CASRRTSGGSYEQYF. CDR3 DNA sequence: TGTGCCAGCAGGAGGACTAGCGGGGGTTCCTACGAGCAGTACTTC.

In this sample, this clone turned up a few times. The rearrangement uses TRBV30 and TRBJ2-3; maybe TRBD2 (6 bases). Germline V gene lookup returns CDR1 GTSNPN and CDR2 SVGIG (reference sequence). The CDR3 is 14 residues long. With 4 bases removed from V and 4 bases from J, the gap between germline ends came to 15 bases. CDR3 DNA sequence: TGTGCCTGGACGTTCGGGGGACGGGCAGATACGCAGTATTTT. Translated: CAWTFGGRADTQYF.

The chain joins TRBV4-3 to TRBJ2-3; 10 positions match TRBD2. V lost 0 bases and J lost 4; bases outside the gene matches: 13. In germline, CDR1 is LGHNA, CDR2 YSLEER. This CDR3 spans 19 amino acids. The CDR3 loop is CASSQDLLAGDVPPDTQYF. CDR3 in DNA: TGCGCCAGCAGCCAAGACCTCCTAGCGGGGGACGTACCCCCAGATACGCAGTATTTT.